This T cell receptor (beta chain) was identified during a study of human T cells and chemical hapten exposure. Study-wide background: Small volume differences among pooled libraries mainly caused per-sample TCR yield variation.

Germline V gene data show CDR1 as LGHNA and CDR2 as YNFKEQ. CDR3 length: 17 amino acids. V was clipped by 1 base and J by 7 bases; unmatched bases: 12. The study, taken as a whole, reports: There was no change with DPC sensitization in TCRs above 1 in 1000 frequency.

As to time point: healthy volunteer bleed at 6 weeks. Unfractionated whole blood yielded the extracted total RNA. In the case of this clonotype: What it binds is unknown.

Individual cDNA molecules (in the library) carried attached unique molecular identifiers. Per the original methods: TCR counts had a median of about 99,000 per sample and spanned about 23,224 to 750,000. TCRdb ran MiXCR on the RACE reads and lists one entry per CDR3 protein. The V and J calls come from TCRdb's annotation, not from the publication. The sample has around 35,000 distinct CDR3 sequences; approximately 5.5% are singletons. This sequence joins TRBV4-2 and TRBJ2-1, with 8 bases identical to TRBD2. Sequencing was performed on whole blood. The sequence was obtained from a human donor in good health. Some clones in this sample may be carry-over from other donors' samples. The CDR3, as DNA: TGTGCCAGCAGCCAAGTACCGACTAGCGCCAGATCAAATGAGCAGTTCTTC. This sequence encodes CASSQVPTSARSNEQFF.